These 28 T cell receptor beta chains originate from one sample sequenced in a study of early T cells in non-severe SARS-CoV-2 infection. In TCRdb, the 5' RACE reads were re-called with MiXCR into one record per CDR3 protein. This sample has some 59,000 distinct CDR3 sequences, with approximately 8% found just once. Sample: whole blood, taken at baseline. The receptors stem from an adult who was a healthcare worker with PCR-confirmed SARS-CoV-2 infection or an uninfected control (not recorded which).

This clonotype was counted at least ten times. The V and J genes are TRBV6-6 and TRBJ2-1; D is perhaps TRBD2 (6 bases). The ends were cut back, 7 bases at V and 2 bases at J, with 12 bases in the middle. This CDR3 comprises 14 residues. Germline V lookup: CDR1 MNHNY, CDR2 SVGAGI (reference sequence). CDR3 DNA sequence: TGTGCCAGCACCCCCGGGACTGCCTACAATGAGCAGTTCTTC. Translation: CASTPGTAYNEQFF.

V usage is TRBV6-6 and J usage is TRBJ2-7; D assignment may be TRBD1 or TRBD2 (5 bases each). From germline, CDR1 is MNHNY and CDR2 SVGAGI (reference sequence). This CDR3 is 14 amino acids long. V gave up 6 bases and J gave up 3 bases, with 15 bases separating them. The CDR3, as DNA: TGTGCCAGCAGGGCCAGGGACGGAAACTACGAGCAGTACTTC. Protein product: CASRARDGNYEQYF.

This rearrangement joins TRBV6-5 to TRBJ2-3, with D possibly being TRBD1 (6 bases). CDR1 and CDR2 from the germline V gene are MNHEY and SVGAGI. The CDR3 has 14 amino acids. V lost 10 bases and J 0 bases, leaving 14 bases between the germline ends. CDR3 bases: TGTGCCACCAGAACCGGACAGAGCACAGATACGCAGTATTTT. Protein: CATRTGQSTDTQYF.

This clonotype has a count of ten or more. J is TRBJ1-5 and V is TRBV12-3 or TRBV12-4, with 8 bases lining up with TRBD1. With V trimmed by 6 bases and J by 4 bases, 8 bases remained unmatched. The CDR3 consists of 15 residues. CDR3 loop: CASRLEQGGNQPQHF. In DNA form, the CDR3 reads TGTGCCAGCAGGCTGGAACAGGGGGGAAATCAGCCCCAGCATTTT.

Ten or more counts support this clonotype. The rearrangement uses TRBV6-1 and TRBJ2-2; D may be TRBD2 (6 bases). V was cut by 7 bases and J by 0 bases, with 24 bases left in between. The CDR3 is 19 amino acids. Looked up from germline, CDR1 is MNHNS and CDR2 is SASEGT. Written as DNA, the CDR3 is TGTGCCAGCATCCTCCCAACGGGCGGGATCGTCTCGAACACCGGGGAGCTGTTTTTT. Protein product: CASILPTGGIVSNTGELFF.

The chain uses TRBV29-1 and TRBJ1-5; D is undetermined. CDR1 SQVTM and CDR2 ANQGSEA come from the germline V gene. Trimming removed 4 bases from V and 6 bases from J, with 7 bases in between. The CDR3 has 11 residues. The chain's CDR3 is CSVGITQPQHF. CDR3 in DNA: TGCAGCGTTGGGATCACTCAGCCCCAGCATTTT.

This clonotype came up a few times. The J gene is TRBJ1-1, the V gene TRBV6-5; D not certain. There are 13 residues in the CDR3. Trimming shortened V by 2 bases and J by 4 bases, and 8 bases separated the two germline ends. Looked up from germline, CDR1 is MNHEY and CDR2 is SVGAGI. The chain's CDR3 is CASSYNRGTEAFF. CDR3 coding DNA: TGTGCCAGCAGTTACAACCGGGGCACTGAAGCTTTCTTT.

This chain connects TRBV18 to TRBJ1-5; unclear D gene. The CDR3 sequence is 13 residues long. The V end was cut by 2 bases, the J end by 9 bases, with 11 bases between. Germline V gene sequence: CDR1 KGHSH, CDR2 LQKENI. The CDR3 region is CASSPGGDRPQHF. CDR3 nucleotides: TGTGCCAGCTCACCAGGTGGGGATCGGCCCCAGCATTTT.

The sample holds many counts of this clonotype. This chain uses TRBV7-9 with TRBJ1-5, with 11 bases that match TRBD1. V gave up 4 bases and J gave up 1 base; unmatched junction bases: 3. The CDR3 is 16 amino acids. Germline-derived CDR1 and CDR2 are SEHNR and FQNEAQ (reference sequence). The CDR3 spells CASSSGQGASNQPQHF. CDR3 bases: TGTGCCAGCAGCTCCGGACAGGGGGCAAGCAATCAGCCCCAGCATTTT.

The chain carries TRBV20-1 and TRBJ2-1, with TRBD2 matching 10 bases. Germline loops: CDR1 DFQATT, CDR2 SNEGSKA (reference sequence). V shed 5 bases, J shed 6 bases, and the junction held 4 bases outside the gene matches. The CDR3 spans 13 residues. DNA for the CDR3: TGCAGTGCTCGGACTAGCGGTCGCAATGAGCAGTTCTTC. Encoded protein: CSARTSGRNEQFF.

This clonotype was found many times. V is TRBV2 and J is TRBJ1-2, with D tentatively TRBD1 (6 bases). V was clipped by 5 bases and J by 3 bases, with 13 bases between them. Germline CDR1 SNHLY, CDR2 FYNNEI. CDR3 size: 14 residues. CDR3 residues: CASSRWTEDYGYTF. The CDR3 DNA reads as TGTGCCAGCAGTCGATGGACAGAGGACTATGGCTACACCTTC.

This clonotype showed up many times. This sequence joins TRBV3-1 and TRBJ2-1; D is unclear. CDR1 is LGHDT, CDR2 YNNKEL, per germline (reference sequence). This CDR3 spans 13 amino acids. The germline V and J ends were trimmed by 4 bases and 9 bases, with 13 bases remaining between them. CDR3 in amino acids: CASSPARPGEQFF. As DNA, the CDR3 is TGTGCCAGCAGCCCCGCCCGCCCCGGTGAGCAGTTCTTC.

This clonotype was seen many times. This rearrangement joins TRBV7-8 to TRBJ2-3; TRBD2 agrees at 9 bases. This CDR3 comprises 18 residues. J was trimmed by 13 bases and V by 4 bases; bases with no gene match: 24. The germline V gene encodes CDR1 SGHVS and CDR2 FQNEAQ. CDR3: CASSSGLATTGGVRREYF. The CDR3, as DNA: TGTGCCAGCAGCTCGGGACTAGCCACAACGGGGGGGGTTCGGCGAGAGTATTTT.

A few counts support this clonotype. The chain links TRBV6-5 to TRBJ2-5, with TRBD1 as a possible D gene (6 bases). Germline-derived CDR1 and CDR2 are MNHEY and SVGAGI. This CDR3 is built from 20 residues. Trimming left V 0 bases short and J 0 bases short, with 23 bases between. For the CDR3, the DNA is TGTGCCAGCAGTTACTCGATGTTCAGGGGATTCGGATCGTACCAAGAGACCCAGTACTTC. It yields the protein CASSYSMFRGFGSYQETQYF.

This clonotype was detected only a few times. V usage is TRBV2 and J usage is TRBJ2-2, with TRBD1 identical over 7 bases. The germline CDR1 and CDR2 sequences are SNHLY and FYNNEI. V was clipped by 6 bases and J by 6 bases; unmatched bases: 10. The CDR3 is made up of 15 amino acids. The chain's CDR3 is CASRVRDSTPGELFF. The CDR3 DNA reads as TGTGCCAGCAGGGTCCGGGACAGCACGCCCGGGGAGCTGTTTTTT.

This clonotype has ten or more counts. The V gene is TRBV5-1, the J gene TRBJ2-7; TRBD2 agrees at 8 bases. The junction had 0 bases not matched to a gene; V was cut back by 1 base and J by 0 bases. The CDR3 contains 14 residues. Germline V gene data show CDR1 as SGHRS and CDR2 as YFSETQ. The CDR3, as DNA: TGCGCCAGCAGCTTGACTAGCGGCTCCTACGAGCAGTACTTC. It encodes CASSLTSGSYEQYF. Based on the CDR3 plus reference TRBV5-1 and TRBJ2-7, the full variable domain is KAGVTQTPRYLIKTRGQQVTLSCSPISGHRSVSWYQQTPGQGLQFLFEYFSETQRNKGNFPGRFSGRQFSNSRSEMNVSTLELGDSALYLCASSLTSGSYEQYFGPGTRLTVT.

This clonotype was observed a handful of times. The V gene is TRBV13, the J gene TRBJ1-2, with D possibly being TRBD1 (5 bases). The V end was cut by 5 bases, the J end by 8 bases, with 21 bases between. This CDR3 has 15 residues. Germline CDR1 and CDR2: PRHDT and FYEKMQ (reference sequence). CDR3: CASSPGTVGRGGYTF. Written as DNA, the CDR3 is TGTGCCAGCAGCCCTGGGACCGTGGGACGCGGCGGCTACACCTTC.

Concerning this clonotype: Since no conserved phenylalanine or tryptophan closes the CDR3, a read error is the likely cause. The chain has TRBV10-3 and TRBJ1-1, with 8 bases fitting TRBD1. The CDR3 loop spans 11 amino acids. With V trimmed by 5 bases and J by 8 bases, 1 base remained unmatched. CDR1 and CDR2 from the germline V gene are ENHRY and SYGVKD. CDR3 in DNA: TGTGCCATCAGTCGGACAGGGGAAGCTTTCTCT. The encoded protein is CAISRTGEAFS.

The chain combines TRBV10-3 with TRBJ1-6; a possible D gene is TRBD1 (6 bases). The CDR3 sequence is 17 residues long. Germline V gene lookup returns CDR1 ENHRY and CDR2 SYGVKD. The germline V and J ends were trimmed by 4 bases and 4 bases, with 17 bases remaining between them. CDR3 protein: CAISGDTGGAYNSPLHF. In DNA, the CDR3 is TGTGCCATCAGTGGAGATACGGGGGGCGCGTATAATTCACCCCTCCACTTT.

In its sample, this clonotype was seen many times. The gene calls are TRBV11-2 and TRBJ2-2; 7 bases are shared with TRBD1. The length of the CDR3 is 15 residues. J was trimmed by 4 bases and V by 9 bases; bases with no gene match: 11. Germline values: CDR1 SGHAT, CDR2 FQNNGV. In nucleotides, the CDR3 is TGTGCCAGTACTTCTCAGGGGGTCATCACCGGGGAGCTGTTTTTT. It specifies CASTSQGVITGELFF.

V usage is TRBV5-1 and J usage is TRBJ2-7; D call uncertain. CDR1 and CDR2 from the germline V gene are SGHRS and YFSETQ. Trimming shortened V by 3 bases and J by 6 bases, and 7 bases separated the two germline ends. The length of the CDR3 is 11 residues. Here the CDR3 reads CASSSTGEQYF. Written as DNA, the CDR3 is TGCGCCAGCAGCTCGACGGGCGAGCAGTACTTC.

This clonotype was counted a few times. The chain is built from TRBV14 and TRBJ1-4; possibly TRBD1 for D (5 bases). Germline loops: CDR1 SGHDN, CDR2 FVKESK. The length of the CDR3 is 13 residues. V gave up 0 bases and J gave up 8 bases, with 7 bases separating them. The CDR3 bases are TGTGCCAGCAGCCAAGACTGGGGGGAAAAACTGTTTTTT. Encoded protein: CASSQDWGEKLFF.

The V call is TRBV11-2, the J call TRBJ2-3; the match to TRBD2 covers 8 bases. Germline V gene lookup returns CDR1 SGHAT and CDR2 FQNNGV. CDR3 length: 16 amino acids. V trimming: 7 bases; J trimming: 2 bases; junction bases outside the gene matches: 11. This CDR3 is CASTGLPGGITDTQYF. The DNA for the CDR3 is TGTGCCAGCACGGGGCTGCCGGGGGGGATCACAGATACGCAGTATTTT.

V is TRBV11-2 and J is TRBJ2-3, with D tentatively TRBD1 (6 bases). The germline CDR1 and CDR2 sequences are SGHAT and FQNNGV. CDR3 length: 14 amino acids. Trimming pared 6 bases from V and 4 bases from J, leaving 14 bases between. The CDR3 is CASSLKTGPDTQYF. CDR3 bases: TGTGCCAGCAGTTTAAAGACAGGCCCAGATACGCAGTATTTT.

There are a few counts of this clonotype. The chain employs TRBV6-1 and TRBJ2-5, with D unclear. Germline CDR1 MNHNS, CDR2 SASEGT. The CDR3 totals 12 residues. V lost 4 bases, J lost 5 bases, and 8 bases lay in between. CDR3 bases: TGTGCCAGCAGTGTTATCTCCGAGACCCAGTACTTC. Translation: CASSVISETQYF.

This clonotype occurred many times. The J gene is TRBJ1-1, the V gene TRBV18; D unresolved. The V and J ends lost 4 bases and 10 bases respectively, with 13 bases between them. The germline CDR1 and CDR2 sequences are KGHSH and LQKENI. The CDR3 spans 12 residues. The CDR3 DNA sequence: TGTGCCAGCTCACTCCACCTCAACGGAGCTTTCTTT. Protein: CASSLHLNGAFF.

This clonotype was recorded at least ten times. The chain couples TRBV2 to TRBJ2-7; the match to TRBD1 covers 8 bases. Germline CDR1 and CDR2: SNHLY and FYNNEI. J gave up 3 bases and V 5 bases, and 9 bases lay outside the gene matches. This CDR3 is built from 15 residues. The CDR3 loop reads CASSLGGQVLYEQYF. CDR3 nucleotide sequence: TGTGCCAGCAGTTTGGGGGGACAGGTCCTCTACGAGCAGTACTTC.

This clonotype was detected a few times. DNA of the CDR3: TGTGCCAGCAGCAAACAGGAGGTAGCGGGGACCGGGGAGCTGTTTTTT. Translating it yields CASSKQEVAGTGELFF. V gene TRBV6-5 combines with J gene TRBJ2-2; 8 bases agree with TRBD2. This CDR3 has 16 amino acids. CDR1 is MNHEY, CDR2 SVGAGI, per germline. The V and J ends lost 6 bases and 5 bases, in that order; junction bases with no gene match: 11.